This is a list of T cell receptor beta chains from one sample in a study of cytomegalovirus exposure and HLA in healthy donors. Repertoires were generated with immunoSEQ multiplex PCR, while TCRdb's copy carries only in-frame clones and drops some. The repertoire holds 120,000 or so clones, 70% to 90% seen once, with about 1.8% in the top ten. Sequencing was performed on PBMCs. These receptors all come from a man aged 40-55 years in good health and CMV-seronegative. The CDR3 runs from the conserved cysteine through the conserved F or W. The order of the fields is D gene, CDR3 length, V gene, J gene, clone size, CDR3 protein, CDR3 DNA. A D gene is named only where the DNA matches it firmly. Clone sizes are given selectively: once, few, many, or a class where the clone is expanded.

TRBD1	17	TRBV6-4	TRBJ1-2	NA	CASSHSGTGGSNYGYTF	TGTGCCAGCAGCCACTCCGGGACAGGGGGCTCTAACTATGGCTACACCTTC
TRBD1	15	TRBV16	TRBJ1-1	few	CASSPTGTGGTEAFF	TGTGCCAGCAGCCCAACCGGGACAGGGGGCACTGAAGCTTTCTTT
NA	12	TRBV6-6	TRBJ1-6	NA	CASRGANSPLHF	TGTGCCAGCAGGGGGGCCAATTCACCCCTCCACTTT
NA	17	TRBV4-1	TRBJ1-1	NA	CASSGSPTATGGTEAFF	TGCGCCAGCAGCGGAAGCCCGACCGCGACAGGAGGCACTGAAGCTTTCTTT
NA	14	TRBV7-3	TRBJ1-1	NA	CASSTATGNTEAFF	TGTGCCAGCAGCACCGCGACAGGGAACACTGAAGCTTTCTTT
NA	12	TRBV2	TRBJ2-1	NA	CASSGDNNEQFF	TGTGCCAGCAGTGGGGACAACAATGAGCAGTTCTTC
NA	14	TRBV7-3	TRBJ2-2	NA	CASSLMSGTGELFF	TGTGCCAGCAGCTTAATGTCCGGGACCGGGGAGCTGTTTTTT
NA	14	TRBV2	TRBJ1-6	NA	CASRETAPNSPLHF	TGTGCCAGCAGAGAGACAGCTCCGAATTCACCCCTCCACTTT
NA	13	TRBV6-4	TRBJ1-1	NA	CASSDRGSTEAFF	TGTGCCAGCAGTGACAGGGGAAGCACTGAAGCTTTCTTT
TRBD1	15	TRBV7-2	TRBJ1-5	NA	CASSLRQGSGQPQHF	TGTGCCAGCAGCTTGAGACAGGGGTCAGGTCAGCCCCAGCATTTT
NA	14	TRBV2	TRBJ1-5	few	CASSEDRVYQPQHF	TGTGCCAGCAGTGAAGACAGGGTATACCAGCCCCAGCATTTT
TRBD1	14	TRBV6-5	TRBJ2-7	NA	CASSYSGLGQGVYF	TGTGCCAGCAGTTACTCGGGGCTGGGACAGGGTGTGTACTTC
NA	14	TRBV7-9	TRBJ1-4	few	CASSLKGAGEKLFF	TGTGCCAGCAGCTTAAAAGGGGCCGGTGAAAAACTGTTTTTT
NA	12	TRBV6-6	TRBJ1-4	NA	CASATTNEKLFF	TGTGCCAGCGCTACAACTAATGAAAAACTGTTTTTT
NA	14	TRBV28	TRBJ1-6	NA	CASSFGGGTSPLHF	TGTGCCAGCAGTTTTGGGGGAGGGACCTCACCCCTCCACTTT
NA	13	TRBV5-4	TRBJ1-1	NA	CASSSPMNTEAFF	TGTGCCAGCAGCTCCCCCATGAACACTGAAGCTTTCTTT
NA	13	TRBV9	TRBJ1-3	NA	CASSVGALNTIYF	TGTGCCAGCAGCGTAGGGGCGTTGAACACCATATATTTT
NA	13	TRBV14	TRBJ2-3	NA	CASRMRSTDTQYF	TGTGCCAGCAGAATGCGTAGCACAGATACGCAGTATTTT
NA	15	TRBV5-1	TRBJ1-2	NA	CASSPAPDRYYGYTF	TGCGCCAGCAGCCCGGCCCCTGACAGATACTATGGCTACACCTTC
NA	15	TRBV19	TRBJ2-5	NA	CASSLGAKYQETQYF	TGTGCCAGTAGTCTCGGAGCCAAGTACCAAGAGACCCAGTACTTC
NA	16	TRBV5-5	TRBJ2-6	NA	CASSLATNSGANVLTF	TGTGCCAGCAGCTTGGCCACAAACTCTGGGGCCAACGTCCTGACTTTC
TRBD1	15	TRBV2	TRBJ1-6	NA	CASGERRLQGGPLHF	TGTGCCAGCGGGGAACGTCGTTTGCAAGGGGGCCCCCTCCACTTT
TRBD1	14	TRBV7-6	TRBJ2-7	once	CASSATGNSYEQYF	TGTGCCAGCAGCGCGACAGGGAACTCCTACGAGCAGTACTTC
NA	14	TRBV5-1	TRBJ2-7	NA	CASSLGGSSYEQYF	TGCGCCAGCAGCTTAGGAGGGAGCTCCTACGAGCAGTACTTC
NA	12	TRBV2	TRBJ1-6	NA	CASSLSNSPLHF	TGTGCCAGCAGTCTTTCTAATTCACCCCTCCACTTT